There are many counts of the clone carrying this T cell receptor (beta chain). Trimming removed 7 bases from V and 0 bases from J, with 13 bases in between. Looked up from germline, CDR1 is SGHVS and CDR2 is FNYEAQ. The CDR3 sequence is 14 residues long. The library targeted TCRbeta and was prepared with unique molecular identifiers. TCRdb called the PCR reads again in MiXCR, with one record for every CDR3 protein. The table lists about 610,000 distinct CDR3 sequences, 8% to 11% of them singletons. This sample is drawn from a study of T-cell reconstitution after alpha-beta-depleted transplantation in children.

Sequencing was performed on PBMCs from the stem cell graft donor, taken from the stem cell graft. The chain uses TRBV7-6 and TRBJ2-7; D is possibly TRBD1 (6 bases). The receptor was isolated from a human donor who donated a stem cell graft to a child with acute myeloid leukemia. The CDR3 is CASTPGTFSYEQYF. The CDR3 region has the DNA TGTGCCAGCACCCCCGGGACATTCTCCTACGAGCAGTACTTC.